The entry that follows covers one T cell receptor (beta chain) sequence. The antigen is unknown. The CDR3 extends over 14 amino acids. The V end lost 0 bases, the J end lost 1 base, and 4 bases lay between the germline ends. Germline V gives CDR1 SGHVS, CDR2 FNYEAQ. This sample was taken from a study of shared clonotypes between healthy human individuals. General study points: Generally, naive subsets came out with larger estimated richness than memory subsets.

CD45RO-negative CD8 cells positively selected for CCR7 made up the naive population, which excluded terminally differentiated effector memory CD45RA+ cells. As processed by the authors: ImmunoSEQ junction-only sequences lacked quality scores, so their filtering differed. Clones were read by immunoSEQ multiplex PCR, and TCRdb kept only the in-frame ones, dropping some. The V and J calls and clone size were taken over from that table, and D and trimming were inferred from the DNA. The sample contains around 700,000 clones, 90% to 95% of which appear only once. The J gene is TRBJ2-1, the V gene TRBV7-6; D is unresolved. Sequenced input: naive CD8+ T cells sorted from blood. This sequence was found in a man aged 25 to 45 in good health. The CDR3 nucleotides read TGTGCCAGCAGCTTAGCGGAGTCCTACAATGAGCAGTTCTTC. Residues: CASSLAESYNEQFF.